The 30 T cell receptor beta chains presented below share a single source sample, sequenced in a study of tumor-infiltrating lymphocytes in primary liver carcinoma. The tissue used was unsorted bulk material of about 20-33 mg. RNA and DNA were co-extracted from it with the AllPrep DNA/RNA mini kit. With about 470 ng total RNA as template and a constant-region primer, TCR beta cDNA was made. Three-round nested multiplex PCR performed with slightly modified ARM-PCR produced the TCR beta libraries. TRBV1-TRBV30 forward and Cbeta reverse primers drove the first two approximately 10-cycle rounds. A single record per CDR3 protein comes from TCRdb applying MiXCR to the multiplex PCR reads. The table shows some 46,000 distinct CDR3 sequences, with around 75% occurring only once. The sequenced sample consisted of tumor-adjacent normal liver tissue. The receptors here all came from a woman aged 25 to 45 with primary liver carcinoma and hepatitis B virus infection.

Of note for this clonotype: A junction end diverges from the germline sequence, so it may reflect a read error. This rearrangement joins TRBV11-2 to TRBJ2-7, with TRBD2 matching 14 bases. This CDR3 is 16 amino acids long. CDR1 SGHAT and CDR2 FQNNGV come from the germline V gene. The CDR3 bases are TGTGCCAACAGCTCTCGGACTAGCGGGAGGTTCTACGATCATTACTTC. It specifies CANSSRTSGRFYDHYF.

Concerning this clonotype itself: The germline gene is not matched at one end of the junction; a read error may be the cause. This chain joins TRBV4-3 and TRBJ2-7; the D gene is possibly TRBD2 (5 bases). The germline CDR1 and CDR2 sequences are LGHNA and YSLEER. The CDR3 loop spans 16 amino acids. The CDR3 nucleotides read TGCGCCAGCAGCCAAGACCCGGCTGGAGGCTCCTACGGGCAGTACTTC. This codes for CASSQDPAGGSYGQYF.

The chain uses TRBV12-3 or TRBV12-4 and TRBJ2-7; D is unclear. This CDR3 has 15 amino acids. CDR3 in amino acids: CANSLLPSGTYEQYF. The CDR3 DNA follows: TGTGCTAACAGTTTACTACCCTCTGGAACCTACGAGCAGTACTTC.

Regarding this clonotype: One end of the junction fails to match germline, which may point to a read error. As DNA, the CDR3 is TGTGCCAGCAGCCCATCGCAGGGAACTAGCATAGATACGCAGTATTTT. This encodes CASSPSQGTSIDTQYF. The J gene is TRBJ2-3, the V gene TRBV7-9; D is perhaps TRBD2 (6 bases). Germline CDR1 reads SEHNR; CDR2 reads FQNEAQ (reference sequence). The CDR3 runs 16 residues.

As concerns this clonotype: Mismatch with germline at one junction end may stem from a read error. The chain employs TRBV4-1 and TRBJ2-3, with D maybe TRBD2 (6 bases). Germline-derived CDR1 and CDR2 are MGHRA and YSYEKL. This CDR3 is 16 amino acids long. CDR3 sequence reads: CASNQFRDLSRDTQYF. The CDR3 region has the DNA TGCGCCAGCAACCAGTTCCGGGACTTGAGCAGAGATACGCAGTATTTT.

This clonotype rates as medium-sized. The chain joins TRBV7-9 to TRBJ2-1; perhaps TRBD2 as D (6 bases). With 4 bases removed from V and 4 bases from J, the gap between germline ends came to 11 bases. Germline assignment: CDR1 SEHNR and CDR2 FQNEAQ (reference sequence). This CDR3 is built from 14 residues. This chain's CDR3 is CASSSGSLYNEQFF. Here the CDR3 DNA reads TGTGCCAGCAGCTCCGGGAGCCTATACAATGAGCAGTTCTTC.

This clonotype was seen a single time. The J gene is TRBJ2-3, the V gene TRBV11-2; 8 nucleotides match TRBD2. The germline gives CDR1 SGHAT, CDR2 FQNNGV. The CDR3 has 15 amino acids. With 8 bases clipped from V and 11 bases from J, the junction kept 18 bases outside the gene matches. CDR3 nucleotide sequence: TGTGCCAGCTGGAAAAGCGGGAGTGTGGCAGATGTGCAGTATTTT. Residues: CASWKSGSVADVQYF.

This clonotype was seen a handful of times. The J gene is TRBJ2-1, the V gene TRBV4-1, with D tentatively TRBD2 (5 bases). V was shortened by 1 base and J by 0 bases, with 7 bases between the two germline ends. The CDR3 loop spans 15 amino acids. Germline values: CDR1 MGHRA, CDR2 YSYEKL. The CDR3 here is CASSQAEGSYNEQFF. The CDR3 coding sequence is TGCGCCAGCAGCCAAGCCGAGGGCTCCTACAATGAGCAGTTCTTC.

The J gene is TRBJ1-1, the V gene TRBV6-5; TRBD1 matches at 7 bases. There are 16 residues in the CDR3. Germline CDR1 and CDR2: MNHEY and SVGAGI. V was clipped by 2 bases and J by 5 bases; unmatched bases: 11. CDR3 bases: TGTGCCAGCAGTTACGGGGACAGCGGAAAAGGAACTGAAGCTTTCTTT. It specifies CASSYGDSGKGTEAFF.

Notes on this clonotype: The missing conserved phenylalanine or tryptophan at the end of this CDR3 makes a read error likely. The chain has TRBV11-3 and TRBJ2-2, with TRBD2 matching 7 bases. CDR3 length: 17 residues. Germline CDR1 reads SGHNT; CDR2 reads YENEEA. CDR3 nucleotides: TGTACCAGCACCCAGACCCGCGGGAGAGCTCAACCCGGGGAGCTGTTTTCT. Translation: CTSTQTRGRAQPGELFS.

This chain connects TRBV9 to TRBJ2-2; D remains unclear. Germline V lookup: CDR1 SGDLS, CDR2 YYNGEE. This CDR3 has 17 amino acids. The V end was cut by 3 bases, the J end by 2 bases, with 17 bases between. The CDR3 loop is CASSGVRVSPNTGELFF. In nucleotides, the CDR3 is TGTGCCAGCAGCGGGGTACGGGTGTCCCCAAACACCGGGGAGCTGTTTTTT.

About this clonotype itself: Relative to the germline gene, one junction end is altered; a read error may explain this. This chain uses TRBV11-2 with TRBJ2-5; TRBD1 aligns across 8 bases. This CDR3 contains 14 residues. Germline loops: CDR1 SGHAT, CDR2 FQNNGV. The CDR3 DNA reads as TGCTCCAGCAGCTTAGACAGGGGACTGGAGACCCAGTACTTC. It yields the protein CSSSLDRGLETQYF.

The genes are TRBV29-1 and TRBJ2-7; D is undetermined. Trimming stripped 1 base from V and 0 bases from J, with 7 bases between. CDR1 is SQVTM and CDR2 is ANQGSEA in the germline V gene. The CDR3 length is 13 residues. DNA for the CDR3: TGCAGCGTTGAAGGCGGTACCTCCTACGAGCAGTACTTC. This gives the protein CSVEGGTSYEQYF.

To note about this clonotype: A much larger clone differs by one base, so this may be a read error. The chain joins TRBV28 to TRBJ1-5; perhaps TRBD1 as D (6 bases). This CDR3 comprises 14 residues. Germline-derived CDR1 and CDR2 are MDHEN and SYDVKM. Here the CDR3 reads CASRLRGSNHPQHF. The CDR3 bases are TGTGCCAGCAGGTTAAGGGGGAGCAATCATCCCCAGCATTTT.

With regard to this clonotype: Because the CDR3 is missing its conserved closing phenylalanine or tryptophan, this is likely a read error. The V and J genes are TRBV6-6 and TRBJ2-7, with 8 bases aligning to TRBD1. The CDR3 has 15 amino acids. In germline, CDR1 is MNHNY, CDR2 SVGAGI (reference sequence). The CDR3 sequence is CVSSSSGQVPAEQYI. The CDR3 coding sequence is TGTGTCAGCAGTTCCTCGGGACAGGTCCCCGCCGAGCAGTACATC.

This clonotype was counted many times. The chain uses TRBV11-2 and TRBJ1-1; D call uncertain. The CDR3 loop spans 13 amino acids. Germline V gene data show CDR1 as SGHAT and CDR2 as FQNNGV. The ends were cut back, 1 base at V and 0 bases at J, with 3 bases in the middle. CDR3 DNA sequence: TGTGCCAGCAGCTTAGGCCTGAACACTGAAGCTTTCTTT. Protein: CASSLGLNTEAFF.

Concerning this clonotype itself: No conserved phenylalanine or tryptophan ends this CDR3, so it is likely a read error. It is unclear where the CDR3 begins or ends on the DNA, so no DNA is shown, and the CDR3 is as TCRdb lists it. The chain couples TRBV11-2 to TRBJ2-7; whether TRBD1, the table's D call, matches the DNA was not checked. CDR1 is SGHAT, CDR2 FQNNGV, per germline. Ends included, the CDR3 has 13 residues. The chain's CDR3 is CVSIGDRTYEQNL.

Concerning this clonotype: This may be a read error: a much more frequent sequence differs by one nucleotide. The chain couples TRBV28 to TRBJ1-2; the D gene is possibly TRBD1 (5 bases). Trimming took 5 bases from V and 4 from J, leaving 17 bases between them. The length of the CDR3 is 15 residues. Per germline, CDR1 MDHEN and CDR2 SYDVKM. The CDR3 sequence is CASSPTMRGIYGYTF. Written as DNA, the CDR3 is TGTGCCAGCAGTCCCACCATGCGGGGGATCTATGGCTACACCTTC.

The CDR3 DNA sequence: TGTGCCAGCACCCCAAGACAGGGCCTGAACACCGGGGAGCTGTTTTTT. Translation gives CASTPRQGLNTGELFF. The V gene is TRBV6-5, the J gene TRBJ2-2; 7 bases match TRBD1. Germline loops: CDR1 MNHEY, CDR2 SVGAGI. The V gene end was trimmed by 7 bases and the J gene end by 1 base; junction bases not matched to a gene: 9. This CDR3 has 16 amino acids.

The V and J genes are TRBV10-2 and TRBJ2-5, with D perhaps being TRBD1 or TRBD2 (5 bases each). The germline V gene has CDR1 WSHSY and CDR2 SAAADI. The CDR3 runs 15 residues. V dropped 3 bases and J dropped 2 bases, with 13 bases sitting between them. CDR3 protein: CASSDGGGSQETQYF. The CDR3, as DNA: TGCGCCAGCAGTGATGGGGGTGGGTCTCAAGAGACCCAGTACTTC.

With respect to this clonotype: Possible read error: a much larger clone is one base away. V usage is TRBV2 and J usage is TRBJ2-7, with a weak D call TRBD1 (5 bases). V was clipped by 11 bases and J by 4 bases, with 12 bases between them. The germline CDR1 and CDR2 sequences are SNHLY and FYNNEI. This CDR3 is 11 amino acids long. The CDR3 DNA sequence: TGTGCCTGCGGACATTCGTACGAGCAGTACTTC. It yields the protein CACGHSYEQYF.

The chain couples TRBV11-2 to TRBJ2-7; weak D call: TRBD2 (6 bases). Germline V gene lookup returns CDR1 SGHAT and CDR2 FQNNGV. The CDR3 consists of 14 residues. This CDR3 is CVSSLTQDYHEQYF. In DNA form, the CDR3 reads TGTGTGAGTAGCCTTACCCAGGACTACCACGAGCAGTACTTC. Based on the CDR3 plus reference TRBV11-2 and TRBJ2-7, the full variable domain is EAGVAQSPRYKIIEKRQSVAFWCNPISGHATLYWYQQILGQGPKLLIQFQNNGVVDDSQLPKDRFSAERLKGVDSTLKIQPAKLEDSAVYLCVSSLTQDYHEQYFGPGTRLTVT.

This clonotype was recorded a few times. This clone may be a read error of a much larger clone one base away. The J gene is TRBJ2-7, the V gene TRBV10-3; D gene ambiguous. Germline V CDR1 and CDR2: ENHRY, SYGVKD. Trimming pared 2 bases from V and 9 bases from J, leaving 8 bases between. The CDR3 contains 11 residues. CDR3 loop: CAISEMGGQYF. For the CDR3, the DNA is TGTGCCATCAGTGAGATGGGCGGGCAGTACTTC.

In the case of this clonotype: A read error may account for a junction end that differs from germline. The chain is built from TRBV28 and TRBJ2-7; unclear D gene. Germline V lookup: CDR1 MDHEN, CDR2 SYDVKM. This CDR3 contains 13 residues. Here the CDR3 reads CASSSAARRVLDF. In nucleotides, the CDR3 is TGTGCCAGCAGTTCGGCAGCCCGCCGGGTATTAGACTTC. Full variable domain (rest looked up from reference TRBV28 and TRBJ2-7): DVKVTQSSRYLVKRTGEKVFLECVQDMDHENMFWYRQDPGLGLRLIYFSYDVKMKEKGDIPEGYSVSREKKERFSLILESASTNQTSMYLCASSSAARRVLDFGPGTRLTVT.

This clonotype has just one count. The chain combines TRBV13 with TRBJ2-4; 9 bases align to TRBD2. Germline values: CDR1 PRHDT, CDR2 FYEKMQ (reference sequence). The trim removed 6 bases at V and 12 bases at J, leaving 24 bases unmatched. The length of the CDR3 is 18 residues. The CDR3 loop is CASSSAGTSRGSDDNQYF. Here the CDR3 DNA reads TGTGCCAGCAGTTCCGCGGGGACTAGCAGAGGGTCGGATGACAATCAGTACTTC.

In its sample, this clonotype ranks as medium-sized. For the CDR3, the DNA is TGTGCCAGCAGCCAGCGGGAGGTGTACGAGCAGTACTTC. Residues: CASSQREVYEQYF. The V gene is TRBV6-1, the J gene TRBJ2-7, with 9 bases lining up with TRBD2. The CDR3 loop spans 13 amino acids. V lost 6 bases and J lost 4; bases outside the gene matches: 4. In germline, CDR1 is MNHNS, CDR2 SASEGT.

This clonotype rates as medium-sized (0.01 to 0.1%). The rearrangement links TRBV4-3 to TRBJ2-6; D is ambiguous. This CDR3 is 17 amino acids long. Trimming took off 3 bases at V and 0 bases at J, with 12 bases between the two ends. Germline V gene lookup returns CDR1 LGHNA and CDR2 YSLEER. Here the CDR3 reads CASSHADLGSGANVLTF. CDR3 bases: TGCGCCAGCAGCCACGCCGATCTCGGCTCTGGGGCCAACGTCCTGACTTTC.

Concerning this clonotype itself: Possible read error: a much larger clone is one base away. This chain connects TRBV6-6 to TRBJ2-2, with D possibly being TRBD2 (5 bases). Germline V gene sequence: CDR1 MNHNY, CDR2 SVGAGI (reference sequence). This CDR3 has 12 amino acids. Here the CDR3 reads CASSYSSGELSF. For the CDR3, the DNA is TGTGCCAGCAGTTACTCATCCGGGGAGCTGTCTTTT.

To note about this clonotype: The CDR3 carries no conserved terminal phenylalanine or tryptophan, so it likely arises from a read error. V is TRBV12-3 or TRBV12-4 and J is TRBJ2-1; tentative D call: TRBD2 (5 bases). The CDR3 covers 16 residues. Trimming shortened V by 9 bases and J by 6 bases, and 24 bases separated the two germline ends. CDR3 sequence: CASRRGGRENLNEQFL. CDR3 coding DNA: TGTGCCAGTCGGCGAGGAGGAAGGGAGAACCTCAATGAGCAGTTCCTC.

Comments on this clonotype: Because it lacks the conserved phenylalanine or tryptophan at the end, this CDR3 is likely a read error. V gene TRBV11-2 combines with J gene TRBJ2-3; D is unresolved. This CDR3 comprises 14 residues. V lost 3 bases to trimming and J lost 3 bases, with 10 bases between them. Germline-derived CDR1 and CDR2 are SGHAT and FQNNGV. Here the CDR3 DNA reads TGTGCCAGCAGCTTCAGGCGGTGTACAGATACGCAGTATCTT. Protein: CASSFRRCTDTQYL.